This T cell receptor beta chain was identified in a study of beta chain features in type 1 diabetes. This clone was detected only once. Its antigen is not known. As every portion of the isolated RNA was reverse transcribed, the sequencing read expressed TCRB transcripts. Sequenced by immunoSEQ multiplex PCR; TCRdb stores in-frame clones only, minus some. Among roughly 15,000 clones listed, about 70% were seen once. General observations from the study: Type 1 diabetes patients had TCRB CDR3s that were shorter (moderately but significantly so) in all four CD4+ subsets.

V trimming: 4 bases; J trimming: 4 bases; junction bases outside the gene matches: 10. Germline CDR1 is MGHRA and CDR2 is YSYEKL. This CDR3 region has 16 residues. Sequences were obtained from stem cell memory CD4+ T cells from blood. This clonotype originated in a young man with type 1 diabetes. The chain links TRBV4-1 to TRBJ1-3, with TRBD1 identical over 7 bases. CDR3 in amino acids: CASSRIRQGDGNTIYF. The CDR3 bases are TGCGCCAGCAGCCGAATCCGACAGGGAGACGGAAACACCATATATTTT.